This TCR beta chain is from a study of cytomegalovirus exposure and HLA in healthy donors. A word on this clone: The antigen is undetermined.

Clones were read by immunoSEQ multiplex PCR, and TCRdb kept only the in-frame ones, dropping some. The table includes tens of thousands of clones, about 90% detected once. CDR3 size: 15 residues. Germline V lookup: CDR1 MNHEY, CDR2 SMNVEV (reference sequence). Trimming took 5 bases from V and 2 from J; bases not matched to a gene: 9. Broader study findings: Among TCR beta chains, those listed as cytomegalovirus-associated numbered about 160.

The clonotype originates from a woman in her 30s in good health and CMV-seronegative. Sequenced sample: PBMCs. The V call is TRBV27, the J call TRBJ2-7, with 7 bases identical to TRBD1. The CDR3 loop is CASSPYPGQAYEQYF. The CDR3 DNA reads as TGTGCCAGCAGTCCATACCCTGGACAGGCCTACGAGCAGTACTTC.